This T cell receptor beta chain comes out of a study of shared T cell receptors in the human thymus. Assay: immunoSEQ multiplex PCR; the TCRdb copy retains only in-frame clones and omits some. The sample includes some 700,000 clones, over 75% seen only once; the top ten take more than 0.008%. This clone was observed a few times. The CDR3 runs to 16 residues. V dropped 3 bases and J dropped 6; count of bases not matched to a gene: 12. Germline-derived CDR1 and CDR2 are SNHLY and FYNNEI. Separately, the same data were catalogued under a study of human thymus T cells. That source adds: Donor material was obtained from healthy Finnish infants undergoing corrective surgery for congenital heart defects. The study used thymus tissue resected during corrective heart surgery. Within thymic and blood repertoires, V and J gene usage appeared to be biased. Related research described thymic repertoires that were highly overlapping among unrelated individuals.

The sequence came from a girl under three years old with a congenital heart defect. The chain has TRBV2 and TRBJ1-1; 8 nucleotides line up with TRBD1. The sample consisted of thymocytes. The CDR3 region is CASSDSQQDRGAEAFF. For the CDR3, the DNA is TGTGCCAGCAGTGACTCTCAACAAGACAGGGGTGCTGAAGCTTTCTTT. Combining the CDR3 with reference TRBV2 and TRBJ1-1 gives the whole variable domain EPEVTQTPSHQVTQMGQEVILRCVPISNHLYFYWYRQILGQKVEFLVSFYNNEISEKSEIFDDQFSVERPDGSNFTLKIRSTKLEDSAMYFCASSDSQQDRGAEAFFGQGTRLTVV.